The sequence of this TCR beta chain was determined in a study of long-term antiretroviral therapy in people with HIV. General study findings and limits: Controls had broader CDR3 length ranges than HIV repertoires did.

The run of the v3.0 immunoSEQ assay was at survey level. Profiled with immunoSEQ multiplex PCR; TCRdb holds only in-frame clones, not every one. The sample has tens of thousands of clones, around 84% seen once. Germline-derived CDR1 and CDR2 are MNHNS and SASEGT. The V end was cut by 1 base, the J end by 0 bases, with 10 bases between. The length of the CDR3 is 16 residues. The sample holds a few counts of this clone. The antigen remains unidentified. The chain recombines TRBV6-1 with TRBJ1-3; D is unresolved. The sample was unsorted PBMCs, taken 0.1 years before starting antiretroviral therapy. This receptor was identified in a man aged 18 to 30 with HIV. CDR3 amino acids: CASSEDMGSSGNTIYF. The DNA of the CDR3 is TGTGCCAGCAGTGAAGACATGGGGAGCTCTGGAAACACCATATATTTT.